This is a list of T cell receptor beta chains from one sample in a study of blood T cell repertoires in COVID-19. Sequencing used immunoSEQ multiplex PCR; TCRdb keeps in-frame clones, though not all of them. The sample includes around 80,000 clones, about 80% of them seen just once. Input material: peripheral blood. These receptors all stem from a human donor in a cohort sampled during active COVID-19. CDR3s include the opening cysteine and the closing phenylalanine or tryptophan.

CDR3aa | j_gene | v_gene
CASSEILQGRNQPQHF | TRBJ1-5 | TRBV6-1
CAWRSWSGSETQYF | TRBJ2-5 | TRBV30
CASRDQGVEKLFF | TRBJ1-4 | TRBV5-1
CASSEQGQETQYF | TRBJ2-5 | TRBV9
CAISLDRVRTDTQYF | TRBJ2-3 | TRBV10-3
CATSDPRTAGETQYF | TRBJ2-5 | TRBV24-1
CASRIDSNSPLHF | TRBJ1-6 | TRBV6-5
CASSPTGNYGYTF | TRBJ1-2 | TRBV7-2
CASSFGGKGTYEQYF | TRBJ2-7 | TRBV5-6
CASSPRGRGGQETQYF | TRBJ2-5 | TRBV19
CAISDLAGGTGELFF | TRBJ2-2 | TRBV10-3
CARGNSSAASPGELFF | TRBJ2-2 | TRBV21-1
CSGQTGSSTDTQYF | TRBJ2-3 | TRBV29-1
CASASKGELFF | TRBJ2-2 | TRBV18
CASSQQGSEQYF | TRBJ2-7 | TRBV18
CASSPGVGAGTDEQYF | TRBJ2-7 | TRBV11-2
CASSSSGTGDEKLFF | TRBJ1-4 | TRBV28
CASSLPVLNQPQHF | TRBJ1-5 | TRBV18
CASSALRGAIQYF | TRBJ2-4 | TRBV9
CASSPGQGGRTEAFF | TRBJ1-1 | TRBV19
CASSHGGLGDTQYF | TRBJ2-3 | TRBV3-1/TRBV3-2
CASWAGQSEQYF | TRBJ2-7 | TRBV12-3/TRBV12-4
CASSTGLAEIGETQYF | TRBJ2-5 | TRBV5-5
CASSYSAGQQFF | TRBJ2-1 | TRBV6-2/TRBV6-3
CASRDSLIYEQYF | TRBJ2-7 | TRBV2
CASSSTGRGETQYF | TRBJ2-5 | TRBV7-3
CATTGQGWGYTF | TRBJ1-2 | TRBV6-5
CASSRDFDQPQHF | TRBJ1-5 | TRBV19
CASSWGRRVNTEAFF | TRBJ1-1 | TRBV27
CASSKRGYGYTF | TRBJ1-2 | TRBV19
CASSLARGTDTQYF | TRBJ2-3 | TRBV7-2
CASSTTGAQETQYF | TRBJ2-5 | TRBV10-1
CASSRLAGGQVQYF | TRBJ2-7 | TRBV6-2/TRBV6-3
CASRGGFNEQYF | TRBJ2-7 | TRBV6-4
CASSLSGLTGELFF | TRBJ2-2 | TRBV7-3
CASGDQGGDTGELFF | TRBJ2-2 | TRBV6-4
CASSLRDRTYEQYF | TRBJ2-7 | TRBV5-4
CAWSVLRGRTEAFF | TRBJ1-1 | TRBV30
CASSPTRVSNQPQHF | TRBJ1-5 | TRBV18
CASIDRGGGYTF | TRBJ1-2 | TRBV25-1
CASSLGENQPQHF | TRBJ1-5 | TRBV27
CASGGGLQRAGELFF | TRBJ2-2 | TRBV6-5
CASSPETATNYGYTF | TRBJ1-2 | TRBV18
CASSLRRTGIRGGYTF | TRBJ1-2 | TRBV27
CAISVDSAGGKPQHF | TRBJ1-5 | TRBV10-3
CASSRAGVDEQYF | TRBJ2-7 | TRBV11-2
CASSASRRVYGYTF | TRBJ1-2 | TRBV2
CAWSPRGLPGGTQYF | TRBJ2-5 | TRBV30